This T cell receptor beta chain comes out of a study of blood T cell repertoires in COVID-19. Overall study: Whether acute or convalescent, the COVID-19 samples came from the United States, Italy and Spain.

This CDR3 region has 13 residues. V lost 6 bases and J 8 bases, leaving 16 bases between the germline ends. Germline-derived CDR1 and CDR2 are SGHRS and YFSETQ. Sequencing used immunoSEQ multiplex PCR; TCRdb keeps in-frame clones, though not all of them. In the table there are approximately 72,000 clones, 85% of which are singletons. The chain couples TRBV5-1 to TRBJ2-3; tentatively, D is TRBD2 (6 bases). The sample consisted of peripheral blood. The sequence came from a woman of 80 years or more with active or convalescent COVID-19. The CDR3 is CASTRALGGTQYF. CDR3 coding DNA: TGCGCCAGCACCCGGGCCCTGGGGGGTACGCAGTATTTT.